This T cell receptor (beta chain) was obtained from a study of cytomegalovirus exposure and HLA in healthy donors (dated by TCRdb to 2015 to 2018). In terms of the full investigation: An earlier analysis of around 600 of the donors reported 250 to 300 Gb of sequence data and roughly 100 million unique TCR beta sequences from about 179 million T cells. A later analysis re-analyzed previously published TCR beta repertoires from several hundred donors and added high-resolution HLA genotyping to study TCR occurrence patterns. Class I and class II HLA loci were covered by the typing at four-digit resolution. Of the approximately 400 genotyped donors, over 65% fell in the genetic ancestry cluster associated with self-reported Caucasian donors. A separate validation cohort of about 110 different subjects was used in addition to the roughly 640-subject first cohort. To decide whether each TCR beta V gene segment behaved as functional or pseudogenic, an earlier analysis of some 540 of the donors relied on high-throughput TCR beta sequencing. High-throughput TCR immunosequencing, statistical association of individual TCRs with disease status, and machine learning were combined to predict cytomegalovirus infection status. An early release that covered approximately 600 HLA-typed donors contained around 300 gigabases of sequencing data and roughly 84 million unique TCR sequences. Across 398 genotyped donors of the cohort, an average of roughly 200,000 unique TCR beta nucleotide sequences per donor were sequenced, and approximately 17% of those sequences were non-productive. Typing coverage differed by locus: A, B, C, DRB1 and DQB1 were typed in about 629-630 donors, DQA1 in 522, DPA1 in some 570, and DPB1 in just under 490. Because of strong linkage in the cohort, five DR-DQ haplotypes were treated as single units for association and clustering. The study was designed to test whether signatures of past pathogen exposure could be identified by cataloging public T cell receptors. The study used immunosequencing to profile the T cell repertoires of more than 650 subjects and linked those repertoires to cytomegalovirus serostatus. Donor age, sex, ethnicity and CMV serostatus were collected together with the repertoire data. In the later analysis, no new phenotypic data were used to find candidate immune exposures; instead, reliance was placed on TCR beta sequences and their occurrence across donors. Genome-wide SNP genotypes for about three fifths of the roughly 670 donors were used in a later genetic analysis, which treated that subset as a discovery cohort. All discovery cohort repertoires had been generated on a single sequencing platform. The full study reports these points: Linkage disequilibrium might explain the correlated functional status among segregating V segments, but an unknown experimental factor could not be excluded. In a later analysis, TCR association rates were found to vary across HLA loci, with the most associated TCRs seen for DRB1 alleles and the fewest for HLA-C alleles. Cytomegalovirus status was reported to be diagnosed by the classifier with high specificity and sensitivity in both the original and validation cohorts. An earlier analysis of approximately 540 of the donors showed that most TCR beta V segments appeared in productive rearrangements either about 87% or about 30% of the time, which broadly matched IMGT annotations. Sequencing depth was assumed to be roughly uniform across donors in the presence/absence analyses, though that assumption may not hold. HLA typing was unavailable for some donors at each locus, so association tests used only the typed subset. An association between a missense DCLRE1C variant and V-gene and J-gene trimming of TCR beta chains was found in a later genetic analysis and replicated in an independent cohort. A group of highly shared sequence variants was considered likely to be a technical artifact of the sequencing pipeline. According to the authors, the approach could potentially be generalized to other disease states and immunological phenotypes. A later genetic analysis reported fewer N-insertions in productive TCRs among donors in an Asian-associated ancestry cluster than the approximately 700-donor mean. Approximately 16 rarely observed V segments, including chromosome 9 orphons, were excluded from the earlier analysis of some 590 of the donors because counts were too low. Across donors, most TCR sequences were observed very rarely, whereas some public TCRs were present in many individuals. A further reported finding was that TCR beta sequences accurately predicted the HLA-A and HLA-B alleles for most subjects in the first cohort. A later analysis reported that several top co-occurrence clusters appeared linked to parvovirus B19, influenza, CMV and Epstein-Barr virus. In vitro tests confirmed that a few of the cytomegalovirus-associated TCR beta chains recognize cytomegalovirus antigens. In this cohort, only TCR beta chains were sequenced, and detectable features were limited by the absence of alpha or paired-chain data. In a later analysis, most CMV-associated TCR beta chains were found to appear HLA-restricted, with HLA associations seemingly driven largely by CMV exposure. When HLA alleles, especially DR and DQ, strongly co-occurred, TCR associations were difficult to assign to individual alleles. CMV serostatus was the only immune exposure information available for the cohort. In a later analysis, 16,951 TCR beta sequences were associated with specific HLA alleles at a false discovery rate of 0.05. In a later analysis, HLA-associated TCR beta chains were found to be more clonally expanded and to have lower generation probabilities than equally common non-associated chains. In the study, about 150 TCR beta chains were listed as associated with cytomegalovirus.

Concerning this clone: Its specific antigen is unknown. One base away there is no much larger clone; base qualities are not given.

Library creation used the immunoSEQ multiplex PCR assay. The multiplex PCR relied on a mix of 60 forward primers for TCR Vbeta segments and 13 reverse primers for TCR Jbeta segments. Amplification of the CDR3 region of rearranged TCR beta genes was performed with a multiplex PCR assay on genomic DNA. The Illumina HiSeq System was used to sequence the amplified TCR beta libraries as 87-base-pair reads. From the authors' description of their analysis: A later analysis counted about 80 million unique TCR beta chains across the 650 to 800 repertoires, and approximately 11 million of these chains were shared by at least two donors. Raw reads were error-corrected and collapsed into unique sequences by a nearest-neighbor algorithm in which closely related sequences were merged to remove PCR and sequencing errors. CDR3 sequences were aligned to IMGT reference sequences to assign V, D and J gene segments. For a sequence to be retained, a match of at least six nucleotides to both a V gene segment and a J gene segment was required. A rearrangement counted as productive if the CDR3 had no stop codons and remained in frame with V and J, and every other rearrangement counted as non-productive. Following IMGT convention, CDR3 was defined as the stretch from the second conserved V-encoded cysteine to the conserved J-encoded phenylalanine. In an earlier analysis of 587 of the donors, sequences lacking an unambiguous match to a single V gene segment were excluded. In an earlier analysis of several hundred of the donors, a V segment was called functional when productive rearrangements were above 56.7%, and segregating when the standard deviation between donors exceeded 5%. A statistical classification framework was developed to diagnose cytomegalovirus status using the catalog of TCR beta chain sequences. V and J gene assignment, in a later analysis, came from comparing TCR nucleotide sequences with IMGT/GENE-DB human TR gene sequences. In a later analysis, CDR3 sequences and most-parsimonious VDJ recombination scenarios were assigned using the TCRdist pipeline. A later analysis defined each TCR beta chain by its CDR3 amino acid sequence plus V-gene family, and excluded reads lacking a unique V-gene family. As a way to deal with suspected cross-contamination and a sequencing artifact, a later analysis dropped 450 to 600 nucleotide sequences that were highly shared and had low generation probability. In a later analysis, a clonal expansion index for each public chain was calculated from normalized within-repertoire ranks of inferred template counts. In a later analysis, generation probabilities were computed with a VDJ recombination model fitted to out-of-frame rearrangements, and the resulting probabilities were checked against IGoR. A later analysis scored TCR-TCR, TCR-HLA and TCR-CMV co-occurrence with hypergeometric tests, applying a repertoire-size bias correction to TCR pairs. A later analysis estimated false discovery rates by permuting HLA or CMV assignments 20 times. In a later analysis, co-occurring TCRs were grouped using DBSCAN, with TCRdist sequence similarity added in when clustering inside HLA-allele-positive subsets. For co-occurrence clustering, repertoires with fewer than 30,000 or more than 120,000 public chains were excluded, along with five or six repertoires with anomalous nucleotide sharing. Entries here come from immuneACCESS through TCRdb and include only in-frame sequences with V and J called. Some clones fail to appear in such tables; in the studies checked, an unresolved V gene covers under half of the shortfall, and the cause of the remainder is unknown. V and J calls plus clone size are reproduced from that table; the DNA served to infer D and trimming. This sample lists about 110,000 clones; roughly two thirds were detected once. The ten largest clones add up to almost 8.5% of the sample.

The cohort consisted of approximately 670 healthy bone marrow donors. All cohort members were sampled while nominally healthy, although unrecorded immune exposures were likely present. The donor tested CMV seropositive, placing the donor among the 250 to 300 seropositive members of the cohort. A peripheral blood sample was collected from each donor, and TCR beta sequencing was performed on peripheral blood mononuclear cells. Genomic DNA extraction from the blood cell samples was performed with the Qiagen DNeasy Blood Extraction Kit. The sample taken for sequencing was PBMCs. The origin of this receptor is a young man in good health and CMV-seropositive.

CDR3 protein: CASSYSTGYGYTF. The nucleotide sequence reads TGTGCCAGCAGTTACTCGACAGGATATGGCTACACCTTC. The rearranged segments are TRBV6-5 and TRBJ1-2; the D gene is possibly TRBD1, with 6 bases matching. V loses 0 bases of germline sequence and J loses 5 bases, and the interval between the two ends is 7 bases. The CDR3 starts with the cysteine, ends with the phenylalanine, and has 13 residues. The entry retains the CDR3 DNA only, 39 bases that are in frame from base 1. The germline V gene yields MNHEY for CDR1 and SVGAGI for CDR2.